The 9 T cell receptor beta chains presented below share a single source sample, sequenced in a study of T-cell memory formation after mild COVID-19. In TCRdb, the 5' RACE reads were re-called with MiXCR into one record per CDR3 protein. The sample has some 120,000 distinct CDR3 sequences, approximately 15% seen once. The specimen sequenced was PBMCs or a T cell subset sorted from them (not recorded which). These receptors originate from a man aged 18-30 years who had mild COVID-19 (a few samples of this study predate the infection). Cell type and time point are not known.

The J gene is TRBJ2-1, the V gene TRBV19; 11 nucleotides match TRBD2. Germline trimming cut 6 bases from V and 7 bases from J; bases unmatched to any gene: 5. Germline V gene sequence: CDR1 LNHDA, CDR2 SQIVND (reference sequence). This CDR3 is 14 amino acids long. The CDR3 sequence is CASRGGLADNEQFF. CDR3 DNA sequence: TGTGCCAGTAGAGGGGGACTAGCGGATAATGAGCAGTTCTTC.

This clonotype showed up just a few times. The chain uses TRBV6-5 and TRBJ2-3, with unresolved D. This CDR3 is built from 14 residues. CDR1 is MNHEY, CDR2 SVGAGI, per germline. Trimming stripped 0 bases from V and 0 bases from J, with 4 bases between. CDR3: CASSYSSSTDTQYF. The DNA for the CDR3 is TGTGCCAGCAGTTACTCGAGTAGCACAGATACGCAGTATTTT.

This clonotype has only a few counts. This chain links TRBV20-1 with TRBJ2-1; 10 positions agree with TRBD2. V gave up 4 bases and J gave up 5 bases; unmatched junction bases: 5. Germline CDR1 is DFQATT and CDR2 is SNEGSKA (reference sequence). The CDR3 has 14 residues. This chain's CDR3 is CSAKTSGVDNEQFF. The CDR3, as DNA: TGCAGTGCTAAAACTAGCGGGGTCGACAATGAGCAGTTCTTC.

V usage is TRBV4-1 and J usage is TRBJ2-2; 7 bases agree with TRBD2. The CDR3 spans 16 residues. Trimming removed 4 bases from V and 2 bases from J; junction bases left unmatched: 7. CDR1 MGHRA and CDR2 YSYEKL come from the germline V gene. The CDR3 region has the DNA TGCGCCAGCAGCCCCATTTTGGGACTAAACACCGGGGAGCTGTTTTTT. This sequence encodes CASSPILGLNTGELFF.

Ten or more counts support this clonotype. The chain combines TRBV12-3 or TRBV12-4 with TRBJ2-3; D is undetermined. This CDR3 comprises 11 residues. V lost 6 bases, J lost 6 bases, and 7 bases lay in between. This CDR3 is CASSPRDTQYF. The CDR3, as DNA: TGTGCCAGCAGCCCCAGGGATACGCAGTATTTT.

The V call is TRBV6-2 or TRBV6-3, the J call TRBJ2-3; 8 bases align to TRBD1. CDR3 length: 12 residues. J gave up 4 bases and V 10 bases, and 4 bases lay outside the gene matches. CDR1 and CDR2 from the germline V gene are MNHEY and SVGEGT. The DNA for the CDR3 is TGTGCCATACAGGGGGAAGCAGATACGCAGTATTTT. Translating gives CAIQGEADTQYF.

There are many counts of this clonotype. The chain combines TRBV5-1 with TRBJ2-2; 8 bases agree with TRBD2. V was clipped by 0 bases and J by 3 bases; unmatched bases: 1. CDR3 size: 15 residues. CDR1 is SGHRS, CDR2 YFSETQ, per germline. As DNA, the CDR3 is TGCGCCAGCAGCTTGGGGACTAGCTACACCGGGGAGCTGTTTTTT. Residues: CASSLGTSYTGELFF.

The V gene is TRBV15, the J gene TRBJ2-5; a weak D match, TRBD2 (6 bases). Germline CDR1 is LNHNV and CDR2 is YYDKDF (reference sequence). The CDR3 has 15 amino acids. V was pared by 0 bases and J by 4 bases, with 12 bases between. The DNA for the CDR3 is TGTGCCACCAGCAGAGATCAGCGGCGGGGAGAGACCCAGTACTTC. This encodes CATSRDQRRGETQYF.

CDR3 DNA: TGTGCCAGCAGCTCATGGACAGGCGTGCCCCAGCATTTT. Protein: CASSSWTGVPQHF. The V gene is TRBV7-2, the J gene TRBJ1-5; 7 positions match TRBD1. V was pared by 4 bases and J by 9 bases, with 6 bases of the junction left unmatched. Germline V CDR1 and CDR2: SGHTA, FQGNSA. The CDR3 totals 13 residues. The variable domain in full, completed from reference TRBV7-2 and TRBJ1-5, reads GAGVSQSPSNKVTEKGKDVELRCDPISGHTALYWYRQSLGQGLEFLIYFQGNSAPDKSGLPSDRFSAERTGGSVSTLTIQRTQQEDSAVYLCASSSWTGVPQHFGDGTRLSIL.